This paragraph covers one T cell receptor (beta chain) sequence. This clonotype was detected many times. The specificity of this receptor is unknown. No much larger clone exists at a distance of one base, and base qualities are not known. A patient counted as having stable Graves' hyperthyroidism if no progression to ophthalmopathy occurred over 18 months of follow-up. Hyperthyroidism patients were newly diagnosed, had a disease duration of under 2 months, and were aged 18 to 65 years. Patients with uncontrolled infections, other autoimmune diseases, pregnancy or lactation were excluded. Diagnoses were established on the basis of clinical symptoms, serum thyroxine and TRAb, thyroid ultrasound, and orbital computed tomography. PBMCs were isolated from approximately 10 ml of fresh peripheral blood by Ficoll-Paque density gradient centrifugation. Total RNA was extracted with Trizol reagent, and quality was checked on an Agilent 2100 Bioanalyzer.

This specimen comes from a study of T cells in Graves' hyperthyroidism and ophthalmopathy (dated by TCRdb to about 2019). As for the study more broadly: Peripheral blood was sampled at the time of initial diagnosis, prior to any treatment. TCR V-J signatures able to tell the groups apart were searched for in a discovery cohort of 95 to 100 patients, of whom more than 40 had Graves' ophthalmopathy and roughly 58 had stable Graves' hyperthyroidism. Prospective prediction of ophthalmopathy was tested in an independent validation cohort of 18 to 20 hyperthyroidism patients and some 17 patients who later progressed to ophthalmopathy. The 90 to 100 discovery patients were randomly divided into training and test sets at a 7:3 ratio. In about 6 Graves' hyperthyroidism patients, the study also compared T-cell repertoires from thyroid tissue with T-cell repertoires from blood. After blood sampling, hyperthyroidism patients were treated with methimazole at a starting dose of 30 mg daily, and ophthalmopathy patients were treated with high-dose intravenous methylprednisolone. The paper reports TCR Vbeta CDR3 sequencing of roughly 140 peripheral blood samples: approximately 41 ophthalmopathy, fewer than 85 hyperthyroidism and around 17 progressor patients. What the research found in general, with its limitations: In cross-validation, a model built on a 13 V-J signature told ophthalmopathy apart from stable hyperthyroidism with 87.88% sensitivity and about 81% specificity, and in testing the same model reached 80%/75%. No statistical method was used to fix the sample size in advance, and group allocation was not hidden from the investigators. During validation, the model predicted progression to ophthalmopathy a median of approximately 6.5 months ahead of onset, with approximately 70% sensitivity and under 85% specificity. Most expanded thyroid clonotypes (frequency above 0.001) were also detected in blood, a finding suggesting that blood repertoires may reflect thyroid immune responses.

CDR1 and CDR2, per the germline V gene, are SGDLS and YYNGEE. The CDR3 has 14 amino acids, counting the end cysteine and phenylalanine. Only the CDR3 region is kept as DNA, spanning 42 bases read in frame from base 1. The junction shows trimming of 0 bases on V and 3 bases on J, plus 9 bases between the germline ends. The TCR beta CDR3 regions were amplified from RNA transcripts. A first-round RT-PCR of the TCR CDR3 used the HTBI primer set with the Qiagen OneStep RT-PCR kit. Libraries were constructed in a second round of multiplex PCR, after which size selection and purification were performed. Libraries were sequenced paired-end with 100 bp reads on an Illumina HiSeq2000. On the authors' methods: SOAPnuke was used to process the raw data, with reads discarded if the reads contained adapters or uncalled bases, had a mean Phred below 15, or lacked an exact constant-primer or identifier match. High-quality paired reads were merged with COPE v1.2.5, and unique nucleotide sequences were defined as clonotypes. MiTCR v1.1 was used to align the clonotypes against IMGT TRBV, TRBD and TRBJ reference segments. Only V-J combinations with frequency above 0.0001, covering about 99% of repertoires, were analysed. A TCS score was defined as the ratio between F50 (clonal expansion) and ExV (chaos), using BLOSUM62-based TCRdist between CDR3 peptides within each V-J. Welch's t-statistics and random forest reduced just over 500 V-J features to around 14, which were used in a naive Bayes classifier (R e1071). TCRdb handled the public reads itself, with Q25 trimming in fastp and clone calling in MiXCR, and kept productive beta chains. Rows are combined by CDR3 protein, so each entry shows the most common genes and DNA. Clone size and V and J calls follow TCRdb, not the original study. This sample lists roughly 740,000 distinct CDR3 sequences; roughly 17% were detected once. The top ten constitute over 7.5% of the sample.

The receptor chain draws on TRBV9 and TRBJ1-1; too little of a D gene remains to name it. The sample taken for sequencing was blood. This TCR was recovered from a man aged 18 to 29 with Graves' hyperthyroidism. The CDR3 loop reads CASSVAEVYTEAFF. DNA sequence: TGTGCCAGCAGCGTAGCTGAGGTATACACTGAAGCTTTCTTT.